A single sample gave rise to the 27 T cell receptor beta chains below, sequenced in a study of T cell responses to AZD1222 COVID-19 vaccine (dated by TCRdb to the early 2020s). Libraries were made using the immunoSEQ multiplex PCR assay. The table comes from immuneACCESS by way of TCRdb, which keeps in-frame sequences with V and J called. Part of the clones is missing from these tables; in studies checked, under half for an unresolved V gene and the rest for unknown reasons. In all, the sample holds some 150,000 clones, and about 94% of those were seen once. Jointly, the top ten make up approximately 4.9% of the sample. The time point label, as the study defines it: baseline before first vaccination. The sample consisted of peripheral blood, taken on day 0 of AZD1222 vaccination. These receptors originate from an adult in good health.

This chain uses TRBV11-2 with TRBJ2-1; TRBD2 aligns across 8 bases. The germline CDR1 and CDR2 sequences are SGHAT and FQNNGV. After removal of 4 bases from V and 7 bases from J, the junction contained 18 bases not matched to a gene. The CDR3 has 18 residues. CDR3 loop: CASSSLMSATSEINEQFF. The CDR3 nucleotides are TGTGCCAGCAGCTCTCTTATGTCTGCGACTAGCGAGATAAATGAGCAGTTCTTC.

A single count supports this clone. V is TRBV5-1 and J is TRBJ2-5; D may be TRBD1 (5 bases). The V end lost 0 bases, the J end lost 5 bases, and 11 bases lay between the germline ends. In germline, CDR1 is SGHRS, CDR2 YFSETQ. This CDR3 has 14 residues. The CDR3 DNA follows: TGCGCCAGCAGCTTGGCCGGGCAGGGCGAGACCCAGTACTTC. It yields the protein CASSLAGQGETQYF.

This clone was detected once. V usage is TRBV9 and J usage is TRBJ2-1; a possible D gene is TRBD2 (6 bases). The CDR3 extends over 19 amino acids. Trimming took off 0 bases at V and 0 bases at J, with 19 bases between the two ends. The V gene's germline CDR1 is SGDLS and CDR2 YYNGEE. CDR3 loop: CASSVGVAAYRVSYNEQFF. CDR3 nucleotides: TGTGCCAGCAGCGTAGGGGTAGCGGCCTATAGAGTCTCCTACAATGAGCAGTTCTTC.

This chain connects TRBV30 to TRBJ1-1, with unresolved D. The CDR3 runs to 14 residues. From germline, CDR1 is GTSNPN and CDR2 SVGIG (reference sequence). V was shortened by 7 bases and J by 1 base, with 16 bases between the two germline ends. This chain's CDR3 is CASQSRLRNTEAFF. The CDR3 DNA is TGTGCCTCCCAGAGCCGACTGAGGAACACTGAAGCTTTCTTT. The entire variable domain, with the rest obtained from reference TRBV30 and TRBJ1-1, is as follows: SQTIHQWPATLVQPVGSPLSLECTVEGTSNPNLYWYRQAAGRGLQLLFYSVGIGQISSEVPQNLSASRPQDRQFILSSKKLLLSDSGFYLCASQSRLRNTEAFFGQGTRLTVV.

V gene TRBV29-1 combines with J gene TRBJ1-4, with 8 bases identical to TRBD1. Germline V CDR1 and CDR2: SQVTM, ANQGSEA. Germline trimming cut 5 bases from V and 5 bases from J; bases unmatched to any gene: 4. The CDR3 length is 13 residues. The CDR3: CSVNRGENEKLFF. The CDR3 DNA follows: TGCAGCGTTAACAGGGGGGAAAATGAAAAACTGTTTTTT.

This CDR3 reads CASSLGTAIYNEQFF. Written as DNA, the CDR3 is TGCGCCAGCAGCCTAGGGACAGCTATCTACAATGAGCAGTTCTTC. The genes are TRBV5-1 and TRBJ2-1; TRBD1 aligns across 7 bases. The CDR3 covers 15 residues. V trimming: 4 bases; J trimming: 3 bases; junction bases outside the gene matches: 7. The germline gives CDR1 SGHRS, CDR2 YFSETQ.

This chain uses TRBV10-3 with TRBJ1-2; D is perhaps TRBD1 (6 bases). This CDR3 is 19 amino acids long. V was pared by 0 bases and J by 2 bases, with 22 bases between. Germline V gene lookup returns CDR1 ENHRY and CDR2 SYGVKD. CDR3 bases: TGTGCCATCAGTGAGTCGTCTGTCAGGGGCTCGGATTACAACTATGGCTACACCTTC. Translating it yields CAISESSVRGSDYNYGYTF.

The chain carries TRBV7-8 and TRBJ2-1; the match to TRBD2 covers 9 bases. The CDR3 has 13 residues. Germline-derived CDR1 and CDR2 are SGHVS and FQNEAQ. J lost 7 bases, V lost 4 bases, and 2 bases had no gene match. In DNA form, the CDR3 reads TGTGCCAGCAGCTCTGGACTAGCGAATGAGCAGTTCTTC. This sequence encodes CASSSGLANEQFF.

The chain is built from TRBV25-1 and TRBJ2-5; 9 bases map to TRBD2. The germline V gene encodes CDR1 MGHDK and CDR2 SYGVNS. J gave up 3 bases and V 1 base, and 3 bases lay outside the gene matches. CDR3 size: 15 residues. CDR3 protein: CASSEWLAGEETQYF. The DNA of the CDR3 is TGTGCCAGCAGTGAATGGTTAGCGGGAGAAGAGACCCAGTACTTC.

This rearrangement joins TRBV14 to TRBJ1-1; possibly TRBD1 for D (5 bases). The CDR3 totals 15 residues. V was cut by 6 bases and J by 7 bases, with 21 bases left in between. From germline, CDR1 is SGHDN and CDR2 FVKESK. In DNA, the CDR3 is TGTGCCAGCAGTTACCGGGCGCAGGGAATCATTGAAGCTTTCTTT. Amino acids: CASSYRAQGIIEAFF.

The chain combines TRBV27 with TRBJ2-2; 11 bases map to TRBD1. This CDR3 region has 14 residues. V lost 7 bases to trimming and J lost 5 bases; unmatched junction nucleotides: 3. Germline V gene sequence: CDR1 MNHEY, CDR2 SMNVEV (reference sequence). This CDR3 is CASTRDRGTGELFF. As DNA, the CDR3 is TGTGCCAGCACCCGGGACAGGGGGACCGGGGAGCTGTTTTTT.

The rearrangement uses TRBV29-1 and TRBJ2-1; 7 nucleotides line up with TRBD1. The CDR3 sequence is 14 residues long. Germline CDR1 SQVTM, CDR2 ANQGSEA. Trimming took 5 bases from V and 7 from J; bases not matched to a gene: 11. CDR3 sequence (DNA): TGCAGCGTTTCCGGGACAGCGGTCGAAAATGAGCAGTTCTTC. As protein: CSVSGTAVENEQFF.

The chain joins TRBV7-8 to TRBJ1-3, with D unclear. Germline loops: CDR1 SGHVS, CDR2 FQNEAQ. V was shortened by 5 bases and J by 1 base, with 3 bases between the two germline ends. The CDR3 consists of 12 residues. The CDR3 DNA is TGTGCCAGCAGCAAATCTGGAAACACCATATATTTT. This gives the protein CASSKSGNTIYF.

CDR3 sequence reads: CATRDRFSTEAFF. CDR3 bases: TGTGCCACCCGGGACAGATTCAGCACTGAAGCTTTCTTT. The chain joins TRBV24-1 to TRBJ1-1; 7 bases are a match to TRBD1. From germline, CDR1 is KGHDR and CDR2 SFDVKD. Losses at the gene ends were 9 bases for V and 4 bases for J; bases not matched to a gene: 7. This CDR3 region has 13 residues.

The chain has TRBV5-1 and TRBJ2-2, with 11 bases aligning to TRBD1. CDR3 length: 16 residues. CDR1 is SGHRS, CDR2 YFSETQ, per germline. With 4 bases clipped from V and 7 bases from J, the junction kept 9 bases outside the gene matches. The CDR3 nucleotides are TGCGCCAGCAGCCCAACCGGGACAGGGGGTGTCGGGGAGCTGTTTTTT. Protein: CASSPTGTGGVGELFF.

V and J are TRBV9 and TRBJ1-2, with D possibly TRBD1 on 6 matching bases. Trimming removed 4 bases from V and 8 bases from J, with 21 bases in between. Germline-derived CDR1 and CDR2 are SGDLS and YYNGEE. The CDR3 has 15 amino acids. The CDR3 nucleotides read TGTGCCAGCAGCCCAGACTTACAGGGAATAGGGGGCTACACCTTC. Translated: CASSPDLQGIGGYTF.

The rearrangement uses TRBV7-9 and TRBJ2-3; no firm D call. The CDR3 is made up of 12 amino acids. Deletions cut 5 bases from V and 6 bases from J, with 9 bases between. From germline, CDR1 is SEHNR and CDR2 FQNEAQ (reference sequence). CDR3 coding DNA: TGTGCCAGCAGCCTCCATGGGGATACGCAGTATTTT. The encoded protein is CASSLHGDTQYF.

V and J are TRBV9 and TRBJ2-7; 9 nucleotides line up with TRBD2. V gave up 4 bases and J gave up 2 bases; unmatched junction bases: 7. Germline CDR1 reads SGDLS; CDR2 reads YYNGEE. The CDR3 is 15 residues long. CDR3 coding DNA: TGTGCCAGCAGCCTTGGACTAGCGCAACCCTACGAGCAGTACTTC. Translated, it gives CASSLGLAQPYEQYF. The complete variable domain, with remaining parts taken from reference TRBV9 and TRBJ2-7, reads DSGVTQTPKHLITATGQRVTLRCSPRSGDLSVYWYQQSLDQGLQFLIQYYNGEERAKGNILERFSAQQFPDLHSELNLSSLELGDSALYFCASSLGLAQPYEQYFGPGTRLTVT.

The chain has TRBV5-1 and TRBJ1-2; 9 nucleotides align to TRBD1. The CDR3 is 18 amino acids. Germline V lookup: CDR1 SGHRS, CDR2 YFSETQ. Germline trimming cut 1 base from V and 7 bases from J; bases unmatched to any gene: 17. CDR3: CASSLFLGGQGVKGGYTF. The CDR3 DNA sequence: TGCGCCAGCAGCTTGTTTCTTGGGGGACAGGGTGTTAAAGGTGGCTACACCTTC.

The gene calls are TRBV3-1 (or the pseudogene TRBV3-2) and TRBJ1-2; D unresolved. The V gene lost 4 bases and the J gene lost 6 bases, with 18 bases spanning the gap. Per the germline V gene, CDR1 is LGHDT and CDR2 is YNNKEL (reference sequence). CDR3 length: 15 amino acids. For the CDR3, the DNA is TGTGCCAGCAGCCCATCTGCTCCACCGACCCATGGCTACACCTTC. Its protein product is CASSPSAPPTHGYTF.

This CDR3 reads CATSRDTGPQGYTF. The CDR3 nucleotides read TGTGCCACCAGCAGAGATACTGGGCCGCAAGGCTACACCTTC. V gene TRBV15 combines with J gene TRBJ1-2; D unresolved. CDR3 length: 14 amino acids. Germline lookup yields CDR1 LNHNV and CDR2 YYDKDF (reference sequence). The V and J ends lost 0 bases and 8 bases respectively, with 13 bases between them. The variable domain in full, completed from reference TRBV15 and TRBJ1-2, reads DAMVIQNPRYQVTQFGKPVTLSCSQTLNHNVMYWYQQKSSQAPKLLFHYYDKDFNNEADTPDNFQSRRPNTSFCFLDIRSPGLGDTAMYLCATSRDTGPQGYTFGSGTRLTVV.

The chain joins TRBV30 to TRBJ1-2, with 8 bases lining up with TRBD1. The CDR3 is 13 residues long. Germline-derived CDR1 and CDR2 are GTSNPN and SVGIG (reference sequence). The junction had 7 bases not matched to a gene; V was cut back by 6 bases and J by 4 bases. Written as DNA, the CDR3 is TGTGCCTGCAATTTGGACAGGGTCTATGGCTACACCTTC. As protein: CACNLDRVYGYTF.

The rearrangement uses TRBV19 and TRBJ2-3; no definite D call. V was cut by 5 bases and J by 5 bases, with 5 bases left in between. The CDR3 totals 11 residues. Germline values: CDR1 LNHDA, CDR2 SQIVND (reference sequence). CDR3 amino acids: CASSYGDTQYF. DNA for the CDR3: TGTGCCAGTAGTTATGGAGATACGCAGTATTTT.

DNA of the CDR3: TGCGCCAGCAGCGCCCTCAGGGGGTTTAGCACTGAAGCTTTCTTT. Encoded protein: CASSALRGFSTEAFF. The chain employs TRBV5-1 and TRBJ1-1; 7 bases align to TRBD1. The CDR3 runs 15 residues. CDR1 is SGHRS, CDR2 YFSETQ, per germline. J was trimmed by 4 bases and V by 4 bases; bases with no gene match: 10. The full variable domain, completed using reference TRBV5-1 and TRBJ1-1, is KAGVTQTPRYLIKTRGQQVTLSCSPISGHRSVSWYQQTPGQGLQFLFEYFSETQRNKGNFPGRFSGRQFSNSRSEMNVSTLELGDSALYLCASSALRGFSTEAFFGQGTRLTVV.

This chain connects TRBV11-2 to TRBJ2-7; 10 positions agree with TRBD1. Looked up from germline, CDR1 is SGHAT and CDR2 is FQNNGV. The CDR3 is 14 residues long. The J segment lost 2 bases and the V segment lost 5 bases, leaving 3 bases of the junction unmatched. The CDR3 nucleotides read TGTGCCAGCAGCCACGGACAGGGGGCCTACGAGCAGTACTTC. As protein: CASSHGQGAYEQYF.

The chain employs TRBV4-1 and TRBJ2-7; D perhaps matches TRBD2 (6 bases). From germline, CDR1 is MGHRA and CDR2 YSYEKL. With 4 bases removed from V and 6 bases from J, the gap between germline ends came to 22 bases. CDR3 length equals 16 residues. The CDR3 DNA reads as TGCGCCAGCAGCCTCCAGCCAATACGGGAGTTTTCCGAGCAGTACTTC. It encodes CASSLQPIREFSEQYF.

The V gene is TRBV19, the J gene TRBJ2-1; no definite D call. Germline V gene data show CDR1 as LNHDA and CDR2 as SQIVND (reference sequence). The CDR3 loop spans 14 amino acids. The V and J ends lost 4 bases and 3 bases respectively, with 10 bases between them. The CDR3 region has the DNA TGTGCCAGTAGTAAGGACGGACGCTACAATGAGCAGTTCTTC. It encodes CASSKDGRYNEQFF.